A selection of T cell receptor beta chains follows, all from one sample in a study of shared clonotypes between healthy human individuals. TCRdb's table, derived via immunoSEQ multiplex PCR, lists solely in-frame clones and lacks some. The repertoire includes about 2.1 million clones, roughly 95% of them detected once, and more than 1.5% sits in the top ten. The sample comprised naive CD8+ T cells from PBMCs. Receptors originate from a young man in good health. Some clones in this sample may be carry-over from other donors' samples. Both conserved end residues are part of each CDR3. A D gene is named only where the DNA matches it firmly. Size values are once, few and many counts, or a class for expanded clones, and some rows have none.

.,.,TRBJ2-1,TRBV4-1,TGCGCCAGCAGCCCTTCCCCCCTCTCGGACCATGAGCAGTTCTTC,CASSPSPLSDHEQFF
.,.,TRBJ1-2,TRBV9,TGTGCCAGCAGCGTACAGGGACCCTATGGCTACACCTTC,CASSVQGPYGYTF
.,TRBD1,TRBJ2-3,TRBV7-3,TGTGCCAGCAGCTTAACGGGACAGGGCCCGCAGTATTTT,CASSLTGQGPQYF
.,.,TRBJ2-1,TRBV27,TGTGCCAGCAGCAAACTAGTGGGTGAGCAGTTCTTC,CASSKLVGEQFF
.,.,TRBJ2-3,TRBV7-9,TGTGCCAGCGGCGAGGTTGGGGGGAAAGATACGCAGTATTTT,CASGEVGGKDTQYF
.,TRBD2,TRBJ2-1,TRBV4-1,TGCGCCAGCAGCCAAGATTATATGGCTAGCGGCAATGAGCAGTTCTTC,CASSQDYMASGNEQFF
.,TRBD2,TRBJ2-1,TRBV25-1,TGTGCCAGCAGTGACGCTGGGTTGAGGGAGGGCCTTAATGAGCAGTTCTTC,CASSDAGLREGLNEQFF
.,TRBD1,TRBJ1-2,TRBV6-5,TGTGCCAGTCGACAGGGTGATTACACCTTC,CASRQGDYTF
.,TRBD1,TRBJ1-2,TRBV10-3,TGTGCCATCAGTGAAACGGGACAGGGTGCTAACTATGGCTACACCTTC,CAISETGQGANYGYTF
.,.,TRBJ1-2,TRBV14,TGTGCCAGCAGCCAAGGACGGATAGATGGCTACACCTTC,CASSQGRIDGYTF
.,.,TRBJ2-7,TRBV11-2,TGTGCCAGCAGCTTAGATCTAGGGACGGTATCCTACGAGCAGTACTTC,CASSLDLGTVSYEQYF
once,TRBD1,TRBJ2-7,TRBV19,TGCCACACCGGGACAGGTCAAAAGAGTGACGAGCAGTACTTC,CHTGTGQKSDEQYF
.,.,TRBJ2-3,TRBV15,TGTGCCACCCACGCTTCTCCCCTGAGCACAGATACGCAGTATTTT,CATHASPLSTDTQYF
.,TRBD1,TRBJ2-2,TRBV9,TGTGCCAGCAGCTTTTCCAGTGACAGGGGTAACACCGGGGAGCTGTTTTTT,CASSFSSDRGNTGELFF
.,.,TRBJ1-1,TRBV10-1,TGCGCCAGAAGAGGGGCCCGGCAGTTCATGAACACTGAAGCTTTCTTT,CARRGARQFMNTEAFF